Below, one T cell receptor beta chain is given with its context. Antigen specificity is unknown. The data belong to a study of T-cell reconstitution after alpha-beta-depleted transplantation in children. Broader study findings: Alpha-beta T cells present about two months after transplant were reported to originate from several hundred expanded graft clones. In some patients, recipient T cells and intrathymic progenitors surviving conditioning explained high day-60 diversity. Fresh T-cell production supplied most of the T-cell counts and diversity seen one year after transplant.

Unique molecular identifiers were incorporated into the prepared TCRbeta library. TCRdb itself ran the PCR reads through MiXCR, one entry per CDR3 protein. The repertoire has 700,000 to 950,000 distinct CDR3 sequences, under 20% of them found once; the top ten carry around 5.3%. Per the germline V gene, CDR1 is SEHNR and CDR2 is FQNEAQ (reference sequence). V shed 3 bases and J shed 3 bases, with 8 bases lying between them. The CDR3 is 13 residues long. The TCR sequence derives from a male patient under 18 who had a stem cell transplant for acute lymphoblastic leukemia, so the T cells may come from the graft donor. The rearrangement links TRBV7-9 to TRBJ1-1; D is undetermined. The input for sequencing was PBMCs, mostly from graft donor cells, taken 360 days after TCRalphabeta/CD19-depleted stem cell transplant. In nucleotides, the CDR3 is TGTGCCAGCAGCTTTGTGGGTTACACTGAAGCTTTCTTT. Protein: CASSFVGYTEAFF. The entire variable domain, with the rest obtained from reference TRBV7-9 and TRBJ1-1, is as follows: DTGVSQNPRHKITKRGQNVTFRCDPISEHNRLYWYRQTLGQGPEFLTYFQNEAQLEKSRLLSDRFSAERPKGSFSTLEIQRTEQGDSAMYLCASSFVGYTEAFFGQGTRLTVV.